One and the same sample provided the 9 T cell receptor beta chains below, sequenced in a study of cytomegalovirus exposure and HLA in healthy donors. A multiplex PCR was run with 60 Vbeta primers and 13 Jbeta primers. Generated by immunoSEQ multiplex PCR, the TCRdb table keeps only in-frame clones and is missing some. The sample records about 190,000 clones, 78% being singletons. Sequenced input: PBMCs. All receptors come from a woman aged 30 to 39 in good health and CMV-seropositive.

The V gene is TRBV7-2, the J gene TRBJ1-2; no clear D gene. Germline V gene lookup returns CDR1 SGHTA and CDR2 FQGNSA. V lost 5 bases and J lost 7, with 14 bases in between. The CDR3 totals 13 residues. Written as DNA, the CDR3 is TGTGCCAGCAGCCCCCCCGGTGTCGGTGGCTACACCTTC. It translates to CASSPPGVGGYTF.

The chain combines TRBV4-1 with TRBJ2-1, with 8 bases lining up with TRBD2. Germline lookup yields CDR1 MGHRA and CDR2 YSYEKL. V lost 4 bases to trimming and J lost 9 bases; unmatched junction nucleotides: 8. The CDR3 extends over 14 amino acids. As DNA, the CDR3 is TGCGCCAGCAGCCTACGGCGGGAGGCAATTGAGCAGTTCTTC. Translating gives CASSLRREAIEQFF.

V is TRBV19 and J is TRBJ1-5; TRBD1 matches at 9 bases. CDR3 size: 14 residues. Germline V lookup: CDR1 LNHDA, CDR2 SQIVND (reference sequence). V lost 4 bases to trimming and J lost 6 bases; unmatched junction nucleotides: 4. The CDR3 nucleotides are TGTGCCAGTAGTACGACAGGGGGAGGTCAGCCCCAGCATTTT. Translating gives CASSTTGGGQPQHF.

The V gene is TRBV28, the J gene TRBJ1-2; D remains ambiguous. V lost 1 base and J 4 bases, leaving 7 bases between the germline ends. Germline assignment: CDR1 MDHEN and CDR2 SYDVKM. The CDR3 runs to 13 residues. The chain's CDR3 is CASSLLGGYGYTF. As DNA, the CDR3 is TGTGCCAGCAGTTTATTGGGAGGCTATGGCTACACCTTC.

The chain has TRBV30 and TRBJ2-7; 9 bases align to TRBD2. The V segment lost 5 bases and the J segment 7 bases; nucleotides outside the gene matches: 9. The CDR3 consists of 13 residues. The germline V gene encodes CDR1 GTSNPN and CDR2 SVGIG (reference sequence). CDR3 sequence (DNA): TGTGCCTGGCACGGGACTAGCATTGGGGAGCAGTACTTC. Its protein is CAWHGTSIGEQYF.

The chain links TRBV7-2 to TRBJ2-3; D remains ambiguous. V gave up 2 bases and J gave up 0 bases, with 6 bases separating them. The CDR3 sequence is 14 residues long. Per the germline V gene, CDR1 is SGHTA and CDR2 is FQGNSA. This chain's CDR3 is CASSLKLSTDTQYF. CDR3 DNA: TGTGCCAGCAGCTTAAAACTAAGCACAGATACGCAGTATTTT. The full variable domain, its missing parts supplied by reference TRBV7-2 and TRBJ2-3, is GAGVSQSPSNKVTEKGKDVELRCDPISGHTALYWYRQSLGQGLEFLIYFQGNSAPDKSGLPSDRFSAERTGGSVSTLTIQRTQQEDSAVYLCASSLKLSTDTQYFGPGTRLTVL.

The CDR3 sequence: CAWSVQSGNQPQHF. CDR3 in DNA: TGTGCCTGGAGTGTACAAAGCGGCAATCAGCCCCAGCATTTT. The rearrangement links TRBV30 to TRBJ1-5; no definite D call. This CDR3 contains 14 residues. Germline CDR1 GTSNPN, CDR2 SVGIG (reference sequence). The V and J ends lost 0 bases and 2 bases respectively, with 8 bases between them.

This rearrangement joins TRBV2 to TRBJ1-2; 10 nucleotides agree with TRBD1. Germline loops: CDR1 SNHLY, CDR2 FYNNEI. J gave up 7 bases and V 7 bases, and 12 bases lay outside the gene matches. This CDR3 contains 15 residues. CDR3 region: CASMPSGTGVFGYTF. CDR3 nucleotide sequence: TGTGCCAGCATGCCTTCCGGGACAGGGGTTTTTGGCTACACCTTC.

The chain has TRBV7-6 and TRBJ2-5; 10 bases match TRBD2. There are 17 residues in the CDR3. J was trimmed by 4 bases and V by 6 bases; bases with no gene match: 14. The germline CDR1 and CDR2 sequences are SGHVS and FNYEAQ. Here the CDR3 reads CASSRPPLAGVGETQYF. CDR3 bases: TGTGCCAGCAGTCGACCCCCTCTAGCGGGGGTGGGAGAGACCCAGTACTTC. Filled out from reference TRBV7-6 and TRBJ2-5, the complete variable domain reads GAGVSQSPRYKVTKRGQDVALRCDPISGHVSLYWYRQALGQGPEFLTYFNYEAQQDKSGLPNDRFSAERPEGSISTLTIQRTEQRDSAMYRCASSRPPLAGVGETQYFGPGTRLLVL.